The 5 T cell receptor beta chains presented below share a single source sample, sequenced in a study of cytomegalovirus exposure and HLA in healthy donors listed by TCRdb under 2017. To prepare the library, the immunoSEQ multiplex PCR assay was applied. Sourced from immuneACCESS, this table was stored by TCRdb with only in-frame sequences that have V and J called. A share of the clones is absent; for the studies checked, an unresolved V gene accounts for under half, and the remainder has no known explanation. This sample is represented by fewer than 90,000 clones; around 94% of them were singletons. Less than 2.5% of the sample comes from the top ten. The sequenced sample was PBMCs. The source is a woman between 18 and 29 years old in good health and CMV-seronegative.

V is TRBV11-2 and J is TRBJ1-4; D remains ambiguous. Germline V gene sequence: CDR1 SGHAT, CDR2 FQNNGV. This CDR3 has 15 amino acids. The V and J ends lost 5 bases and 0 bases respectively, with 10 bases between them. CDR3 protein: CASSPTGSTNEKLFF. The CDR3 coding sequence is TGTGCCAGCAGCCCTACGGGTTCAACTAATGAAAAACTGTTTTTT.

This sequence joins TRBV19 and TRBJ2-7, with D perhaps matching TRBD2 (5 bases). Trimming cost V 5 bases and J 5 bases, with 25 bases left between them. CDR1 LNHDA and CDR2 SQIVND come from the germline V gene (reference sequence). The CDR3 has 17 residues. The CDR3 is CASSQLAAGAPSDEQYF. The CDR3 DNA is TGTGCCAGTAGTCAATTGGCGGCGGGCGCCCCGTCGGACGAGCAGTACTTC.

The chain has TRBV5-1 and TRBJ1-1; maybe TRBD1 (6 bases). The germline CDR1 and CDR2 sequences are SGHRS and YFSETQ. With 4 bases removed from V and 0 bases from J, the gap between germline ends came to 13 bases. This CDR3 contains 15 residues. CDR3 nucleotide sequence: TGCGCCAGCAGCGTACTGACAGGCATGAACACTGAAGCTTTCTTT. Translated, it gives CASSVLTGMNTEAFF.

This chain connects TRBV7-9 to TRBJ2-1; D is perhaps TRBD1 (5 bases). The CDR3 is made up of 16 amino acids. V was cut by 6 bases and J by 1 base, with 16 bases left in between. The germline V gene has CDR1 SEHNR and CDR2 FQNEAQ (reference sequence). The CDR3, as DNA: TGTGCCAGCAGTTTTACCCCAGGGTCTTCCTACAATGAGCAGTTCTTC. This sequence encodes CASSFTPGSSYNEQFF.

This chain links TRBV18 with TRBJ2-5; TRBD1 matches 7 bases. Germline loops: CDR1 KGHSH, CDR2 LQKENI. This CDR3 spans 15 amino acids. The trim removed 5 bases at V and 2 bases at J, leaving 8 bases unmatched. The CDR3 is CASSSLDRSQETQYF. Here the CDR3 DNA reads TGTGCCAGCTCATCCTTGGACAGGTCTCAAGAGACCCAGTACTTC.